These 10 T cell receptor beta chains were sequenced from one sample in a study of glioma-infiltrating T cells. The iRepertoire nested amplicon-rescue multiplex PCR amplified TCR alpha and beta CDR3s from RNA. Via MiXCR, TCRdb re-called the multiplex PCR reads, giving one row per CDR3 protein. The table includes about 140,000 distinct CDR3 sequences, about 39% detected once. Sequencing was carried out using glioma tissue, nonneoplastic brain tissue, or PBMCs (not recorded which). The receptors shown here come from a human donor with low-grade glioma or glioblastoma, undergoing nonglioma brain surgery, or in good health (not recorded which).

In regard to this clonotype: At one of its ends the junction is not consistent with the germline gene, which may arise from a read error. The rearrangement uses TRBV5-1 and TRBJ1-4; D is uncertain. This CDR3 contains 13 residues. The germline V gene encodes CDR1 SGHRS and CDR2 YFSETQ. CDR3 in amino acids: CASSFTDNEELFF. The CDR3 nucleotides are TGCGCCAGCAGCTTCACAGATAATGAAGAACTGTTTTTT.

This clonotype has a handful of counts. The chain links TRBV6-1 to TRBJ1-1; no reliable D call. Trimming removed 6 bases at V and 4 bases at J, with 12 bases between. This CDR3 is 13 amino acids long. Germline V CDR1 and CDR2: MNHNS, SASEGT. CDR3: CASSGSRPTEAFF. In DNA form, the CDR3 reads TGTGCCAGCAGCGGAAGCCGACCCACTGAAGCTTTCTTT.

Comment on this clonotype: A read error may account for a junction end that differs from germline. The rearrangement links TRBV27 to TRBJ2-6; possibly TRBD1 for D (5 bases). This CDR3 comprises 14 residues. Germline V gene lookup returns CDR1 MNHEY and CDR2 SMNVEV (reference sequence). The CDR3 bases are TGTGCCAGCAGTGACAGATCTGGGGCCAACGTCCTAACTTTC. Translating it yields CASSDRSGANVLTF.

The chain combines TRBV6-1 with TRBJ2-3; 8 positions agree with TRBD2. Germline V lookup: CDR1 MNHNS, CDR2 SASEGT. There are 14 residues in the CDR3. The trim removed 6 bases at V and 5 bases at J, leaving 7 bases unmatched. CDR3 sequence: CASRAGVPRDTQYF. As DNA, the CDR3 is TGTGCCAGCAGAGCGGGGGTCCCGAGAGATACGCAGTATTTT.

About this clonotype: This may arise from a read error, as a much more abundant clone is one base away. The genes are TRBV6-5 and TRBJ1-5; D is unclear. There are 14 residues in the CDR3. CDR1 and CDR2 (germline): MNHEY, SVGAGI. V gave up 10 bases and J gave up 5 bases, with 18 bases separating them. As DNA, the CDR3 is TGTGCCACCAAAAATTACAAGGGAGATCAGCCCCAGCATTTT. Translation: CATKNYKGDQPQHF.

This chain joins TRBV12-3 or TRBV12-4 and TRBJ2-7; D is possibly TRBD1 (5 bases). With 6 bases removed from V and 3 bases from J, the gap between germline ends came to 9 bases. The CDR3 is 12 residues long. The CDR3 protein is CASRSDSYEQYF. DNA for the CDR3: TGTGCCAGCAGATCCGACAGCTACGAGCAGTACTTC.

The chain joins TRBV12-3 or TRBV12-4 to TRBJ2-7, with D perhaps TRBD1 (6 bases). The V end lost 6 bases, the J end lost 4 bases, and 16 bases lay between the germline ends. The CDR3 consists of 14 residues. This CDR3 reads CASSVGQWGYEQYF. CDR3 coding DNA: TGTGCCAGCAGCGTAGGACAGTGGGGTTACGAGCAGTACTTC.

This clonotype was seen only a few times. The chain is built from TRBV28 and TRBJ2-7; D call uncertain. The CDR3 contains 12 residues. V dropped 6 bases and J dropped 4 bases, with 10 bases sitting between them. CDR1 is MDHEN, CDR2 SYDVKM, per germline. CDR3 coding DNA: TGTGCCAGCAGAGACGGATCTTACGAGCAGTACTTC. This translates into CASRDGSYEQYF.

This clonotype has a single count. Just one base apart from a much larger clone, this may be a read error. V usage is TRBV28 and J usage is TRBJ2-3; the D gene is possibly TRBD1 (5 bases). The CDR3 extends over 14 amino acids. Germline values: CDR1 MDHEN, CDR2 SYDVKM. The ends were cut back, 4 bases at V and 0 bases at J, with 8 bases in the middle. As DNA, the CDR3 is TGTGCCAGCAGTTGTCAGGGTAGCACAGATACGCAGTATTTT. Translation gives CASSCQGSTDTQYF. Full variable domain (rest looked up from reference TRBV28 and TRBJ2-3): DVKVTQSSRYLVKRTGEKVFLECVQDMDHENMFWYRQDPGLGLRLIYFSYDVKMKEKGDIPEGYSVSREKKERFSLILESASTNQTSMYLCASSCQGSTDTQYFGPGTRLTVL.

The chain uses TRBV7-9 and TRBJ2-3; the D is unclear. CDR1 and CDR2 (germline): SEHNR, FQNEAQ (reference sequence). The CDR3 is 13 amino acids. V lost 0 bases and J lost 4, with 5 bases in between. CDR3 protein: CASSLASPDTQYF. The CDR3 coding sequence is TGTGCCAGCAGCTTAGCGTCTCCAGATACGCAGTATTTT.